This T cell receptor beta chain was identified in a study of CD8 T cells in Susac syndrome. Reverse transcription of about 0.5 to 1 ug RNA used random hexamers. Each CDR3 protein is one row after TCRdb ran MiXCR on the immunoSEQ multiplex PCR reads. The sample holds about 140,000 distinct CDR3 sequences, roughly 95% seen once. The germline CDR1 and CDR2 sequences are LGHDT and YNNKEL (reference sequence). The CDR3 is 13 amino acids. V shed 1 base and J 12 bases; nucleotides not matched to a gene: 6. High-throughput TCR beta sequencing covered peripheral CD8+ and CD4+ T cells. TEMRA cells were enriched by FACS, while CD8+ and CD4+ T cells were obtained through a negative isolation that was performed magnetically.

Material: CD4+ T cells from PBMCs. This TCR was sampled from a human donor with multiple sclerosis. V usage is TRBV3-1 and J usage is TRBJ2-1, with 7 bases aligning to TRBD2. CDR3: CASSQVNSGGQFF. DNA for the CDR3: TGTGCCAGCAGCCAAGTCAATTCGGGGGGGCAGTTCTTC.